The clone carrying this T cell receptor (beta chain) was picked up a small number of times. As yet, its antigen is unknown. The sample is drawn from a study of early T cells in non-severe SARS-CoV-2 infection. Whole-study results and caveats: Matching against VDJdb likely underestimated virus-specific expansions, favoring anti-spike CD8.

V lost 4 bases and J lost 6; bases outside the gene matches: 7. This CDR3 comprises 15 residues. Germline V lookup: CDR1 MGHDK, CDR2 SYGVNS. TCRdb re-called the 5' RACE reads with MiXCR, one entry per CDR3 protein. The data show about 68,000 distinct CDR3 sequences, 12% seen once. The specimen sequenced was whole blood. V and J are TRBV25-1 and TRBJ2-1; 9 bases match TRBD2. The clonotype originates from an adult who was a healthcare worker with PCR-confirmed SARS-CoV-2 infection or an uninfected control (not recorded which). CDR3 bases: TGTGCCAGCAGTGGGCGGGGGGGCTTTATCAATGAGCAGTTCTTC. It translates to CASSGRGGFINEQFF.